Described below is a single TCR beta chain sequence and its context. These data are taken from a study of blood T cell repertoires in COVID-19. The overall study: There were acute and convalescent COVID-19 samples, and they came from the United States, Italy and Spain. In each case, the material was cDNA or gDNA derived from T cells, B-cell-depleted T cells, or PBMCs.

Original processing notes: By means of reference gene primer amplification, nucleated cell counts were estimated. Measured with immunoSEQ multiplex PCR; TCRdb has only the in-frame clones, and not every one. That table is the source of V, J and clone size, and D and trimming were worked out from the DNA. The top ten hold 5.5% to 8% of the sample, which has 90,000 to 120,000 clones, approximately 88% seen once. The CDR3 length is 14 residues. With 9 bases removed from V and 0 bases from J, the gap between germline ends came to 15 bases. CDR1 and CDR2 from the germline V gene are SGHTA and FQGNSA. The sample taken for sequencing was peripheral blood. The origin of this receptor is a man aged 50 to 59 with active or convalescent COVID-19. The genes are TRBV7-2 and TRBJ2-7, with TRBD1 as a possible D gene (6 bases). CDR3 in amino acids: CASQGGYPSYEQYF. CDR3 in DNA: TGTGCCAGTCAAGGGGGTTACCCCTCCTACGAGCAGTACTTC. Drawing the rest from reference TRBV7-2 and TRBJ2-7, the complete variable domain is GAGVSQSPSNKVTEKGKDVELRCDPISGHTALYWYRQSLGQGLEFLIYFQGNSAPDKSGLPSDRFSAERTGGSVSTLTIQRTQQEDSAVYLCASQGGYPSYEQYFGPGTRLTVT.